This T cell receptor (beta chain) was sequenced for a study of cytomegalovirus exposure and HLA in healthy donors. V shed 7 bases, J shed 3 bases, and the junction held 9 bases outside the gene matches. Germline CDR1 and CDR2: MNHEY and SVGAGI. This CDR3 has 15 residues. Remarks on this clone: Its antigen is undetermined.

Whole-study results and caveats: The authors later found most CMV-associated TCR beta chains appeared HLA-restricted. As a later analysis showed, several of the most significant clusters appeared to be linked to common viral pathogens.

The study ran its PCR with 60 Vbeta and 13 Jbeta primers. Clones were sequenced by immunoSEQ multiplex PCR, and TCRdb holds only the in-frame ones, with some missing. The table includes around 120,000 clones, more than 75% detected once. This sequence originates from a man between 18 and 35 years old in good health and CMV-seronegative. The chain has TRBV6-5 and TRBJ2-7, with TRBD1 matching over 10 bases. The sample taken for sequencing was PBMCs. This CDR3 is CASTVDRGAFYEQYF. In DNA form, the CDR3 reads TGTGCCAGCACCGTGGACAGGGGGGCCTTCTACGAGCAGTACTTC.